The 15 T cell receptor beta chains presented below share a single source sample, sequenced in a study of blood T cell repertoires in COVID-19. This table comes from immunoSEQ multiplex PCR, and its TCRdb copy is limited to in-frame clones, with some not included. The profile covers about 65,000 clones, with 81% appearing a single time and under 15% taken by the ten largest. Input material: peripheral blood. These receptors came from a man older than 75 with acute or convalescent COVID-19.

This clone has only a few counts. The rearrangement joins TRBV2 to TRBJ1-2; 7 nucleotides align to TRBD1. Unmatched junction bases numbered 5, after V lost 4 bases and J lost 6 bases. Germline CDR1 is SNHLY and CDR2 is FYNNEI. CDR3 size: 13 residues. The CDR3 DNA is TGTGCCAGCAGTGGACAGGGAAAAGATGGCTACACCTTC. It yields the protein CASSGQGKDGYTF.

This clone was seen only once. The rearrangement uses TRBV7-3 and TRBJ2-2; D remains ambiguous. CDR3 length: 14 residues. Trimming pared 0 bases from V and 4 bases from J, leaving 6 bases between. Germline V gives CDR1 SGHTA, CDR2 FQGTGA. The CDR3 sequence: CASSLTSVTGELFF. CDR3 DNA: TGTGCCAGCAGCTTAACTAGTGTCACCGGGGAGCTGTTTTTT.

The table lists this clone with a few counts. The rearrangement joins TRBV30 to TRBJ1-3; the D gene is possibly TRBD1 (5 bases). Germline CDR1 and CDR2: GTSNPN and SVGIG (reference sequence). The CDR3 length is 13 residues. V was cut by 2 bases and J by 7 bases, with 12 bases left in between. CDR3 residues: CAWSRRGVNTIYF. CDR3 sequence (DNA): TGTGCCTGGAGTAGGAGGGGTGTCAACACCATATATTTT.

The chain links TRBV19 to TRBJ1-2; no clear D. In germline, CDR1 is LNHDA, CDR2 SQIVND (reference sequence). Trimming left V 7 bases short and J 11 bases short, with 17 bases between. The CDR3 sequence is 12 residues long. The CDR3 coding sequence is TGTGCCAGTAACCTGGGGAGTGACACTTACACCTTC. Translating it yields CASNLGSDTYTF.

The rearrangement uses TRBV7-5 and TRBJ2-3; the DNA was not compared with TRBD2, the D call given in the table. TRBV7-5 is tagged as a pseudogene. The CDR3 contains 18 residues. The CDR3 sequence is CARSRGLARGRSTDTQYF. CDR3 sequence (DNA): TGTGCCAGAAGCAGGGGTCTGGCGCGGGGTCGTAGCACAGATACGCAGTATTTT.

The rearrangement links TRBV5-1 to TRBJ1-4; D might be TRBD1 (6 bases). This CDR3 is 13 amino acids long. Trimming removed 3 bases at V and 8 bases at J, with 11 bases between. The V gene's germline CDR1 is SGHRS and CDR2 YFSETQ. The CDR3 loop reads CASSWTAEEKLFF. The CDR3 nucleotides read TGCGCCAGCAGCTGGACAGCCGAGGAAAAACTGTTTTTT.

The chain links TRBV5-1 to TRBJ1-2, with 7 nucleotides matching TRBD1. Trimming cost V 4 bases and J 2 bases; bases outside gene matches: 8. Germline lookup yields CDR1 SGHRS and CDR2 YFSETQ. This CDR3 spans 15 amino acids. The CDR3 loop is CASSLTGAGNYGYTF. CDR3 sequence (DNA): TGCGCCAGCAGCCTAACAGGGGCAGGCAACTATGGCTACACCTTC.

The V gene is TRBV2, the J gene TRBJ2-3, with a weak D call TRBD2 (5 bases). Germline loops: CDR1 SNHLY, CDR2 FYNNEI. V was clipped by 3 bases and J by 6 bases, with 13 bases between them. The CDR3 is 14 residues long. DNA for the CDR3: TGTGCCAGCAGTGACTCGCTTAGCGCTGATACGCAGTATTTT. Its protein product is CASSDSLSADTQYF.

V is TRBV5-1 and J is TRBJ1-1, with 8 bases identical to TRBD1. V lost 2 bases and J lost 2; bases outside the gene matches: 5. Germline lookup yields CDR1 SGHRS and CDR2 YFSETQ. The CDR3 contains 15 residues. The CDR3 DNA reads as TGCGCCAGCAGCTTTAGTCAGGGGGCCAACACTGAAGCTTTCTTT. Translating gives CASSFSQGANTEAFF.

This sequence joins TRBV10-3 and TRBJ2-3; D possibly corresponds to TRBD2 (6 bases). The CDR3 loop spans 14 amino acids. CDR1 and CDR2 from the germline V gene are ENHRY and SYGVKD. Trimming took off 4 bases at V and 1 base at J, with 9 bases between the two ends. The CDR3 DNA is TGTGCCATCAGTGTTCGCGGGGGCACAGATACGCAGTATTTT. Protein product: CAISVRGGTDTQYF.

This chain uses TRBV12-3 or TRBV12-4 with TRBJ2-5, with 9 bases that match TRBD1. The CDR3 has 13 amino acids. V gave up 6 bases and J gave up 5 bases; unmatched junction bases: 4. The CDR3 nucleotides read TGTGCCAGCAGACCGACAGGGGGGGAGACCCAGTACTTC. Its translation is CASRPTGGETQYF.

This clone was seen once. This chain joins TRBV5-1 and TRBJ2-3, with TRBD2 matching over 9 bases. The V gene end was trimmed by 2 bases and the J gene end by 6 bases; junction bases not matched to a gene: 4. CDR1 and CDR2 from the germline V gene are SGHRS and YFSETQ. CDR3 length: 14 residues. CDR3 sequence reads: CASSFERGADTQYF. In nucleotides, the CDR3 is TGCGCCAGCAGCTTCGAGCGGGGGGCCGATACGCAGTATTTT.

V is TRBV5-4 and J is TRBJ2-7; 7 nucleotides agree with TRBD1. V lost 2 bases to trimming and J lost 3 bases; unmatched junction nucleotides: 8. Germline V gives CDR1 SGHNT, CDR2 YYREEE (reference sequence). This CDR3 has 15 amino acids. CDR3 bases: TGTGCCAGCAGCTTCATGACAGGGACCAACTACGAGCAGTACTTC. Translated: CASSFMTGTNYEQYF.

This clone was picked up a small number of times. This chain joins TRBV2 and TRBJ1-3; D may be TRBD1 (6 bases). This CDR3 spans 13 amino acids. V was trimmed by 6 bases and J by 8 bases, leaving 14 bases between them. Looked up from germline, CDR1 is SNHLY and CDR2 is FYNNEI. CDR3 residues: CASRLQGHHTIYF. The CDR3 coding sequence is TGTGCCAGCAGACTACAGGGACACCACACCATATATTTT.

V usage is TRBV9 and J usage is TRBJ2-7; 8 positions match TRBD2. J lost 2 bases, V lost 0 bases, and 4 bases had no gene match. Germline CDR1 SGDLS, CDR2 YYNGEE. This CDR3 comprises 15 residues. CDR3 nucleotides: TGTGCCAGCAGCGTAGGTGCGGGGGGCCCCTACGAGCAGTACTTC. Encoded protein: CASSVGAGGPYEQYF.